The rows below give T cell receptor beta chains drawn from one sample of a study of prognosis after radiotherapy for stage I lung cancer. TCRdb used MiXCR to reprocess the multiplex PCR reads, holding one entry per CDR3 protein. The sample lists around 8,600 distinct CDR3 sequences, less than 65% occurring once. Sequencing used PBMCs, obtained before or after stereotactic body radiation therapy (not recorded which). The source of these receptors is a donor aged 50 or older with non-small cell lung cancer. Each CDR3 is given with its conserved first and last residue. Fields, in order: V gene, CDR3 protein.

>TRBV6-1
CASSDGTSGKGEQFF
>TRBV7-9
CASSPPGLDNEQFF
>TRBV2
CASSEALPSQRDYF
>TRBV28
CASSSLGQGAREQYF
>TRBV7-9
CASSSTDMANEQFF
>TRBV19
CASSIERDREAFF
>TRBV6-4
CASNSGTASSWVNVLTF
>TRBV20-1
CSAIVWTSGRSDTQYF
>TRBV19
CASSRGSNQPQHF
>TRBV29-1
CSFDSLAGLNEQFF
>TRBV25-1
CATRAGGRVGETQYF
>TRBV20-1
CSASGWQATEAFF
>TRBV19
CASSMGVWTGGFRSYNSPLHF
>TRBV20-1
CSLKGEYEQYF
>TRBV19
CASSARSYGYTF
>TRBV12-3/TRBV12-4
CASSRQAGYEQYF
>TRBV20-1
CSARDIEQFF
>TRBV27
CASSLGPRMYF
>TRBV7-8
CASSLASGWAGEQFF
>TRBV6-1
CASSLSLIRAYF